This T cell receptor (beta chain) was obtained from a study of blood T cells in healthy people across ages. This clonotype was observed a handful of times. A sample-barcoded 5' primer and a J-beta primer mix were used in a second PCR of about 6 to 11 cycles. TCRdb reanalysed the 5' RACE reads using MiXCR and keeps one entry per CDR3 protein. The table shows about 1.4 million distinct CDR3 sequences, with 55% to 75% occurring only once. The CDR3 covers 14 residues. Per the germline V gene, CDR1 is DFQATT and CDR2 is SNEGSKA (reference sequence). V was clipped by 3 bases and J by 1 base; unmatched bases: 3.

The TCR originated in a man aged 18 to 30 in good health. V and J are TRBV20-1 and TRBJ2-3; 8 bases fit TRBD2. Sequencing was done on a sample of blood. CDR3 nucleotide sequence: TGCAGTGCTAGGGTAGCGGGGCGCACAGATACGCAGTATTTT. It encodes CSARVAGRTDTQYF.